This T cell receptor beta chain was documented in a study of blood T cell repertoires in COVID-19. At the level of the study: Acute and convalescent COVID-19 specimens originated in the United States, Italy and Spain. Sample material is recorded as cDNA or gDNA derived from T cells, B-cell-depleted T cells, or PBMCs.

V lost 4 bases and J lost 4, with 20 bases in between. Germline CDR1 reads SGHRS; CDR2 reads YFSETQ. The CDR3 sequence is 16 residues long. Authors' processing steps: Amplified reference gene primers provided the basis for estimating nucleated cell counts. Here immunoSEQ multiplex PCR was the method, and the copy in TCRdb shows in-frame clones only, minus some. V and J calls and clone size are those listed in that table; D and trimming were worked out from the DNA. The sample lists about 140,000 clones; 81% were seen once. The sample was peripheral blood. This chain connects TRBV5-1 to TRBJ2-5, with D possibly called TRBD1 or TRBD2 (6 bases each). This TCR came from a woman in her sixties with active or convalescent COVID-19. CDR3 DNA: TGCGCCAGCAGCATGGGACTGGGGGCAATACCAGAGACCCAGTACTTC. It encodes CASSMGLGAIPETQYF.